The rows below give T cell receptor beta chains drawn from one sample of a study of blood T cell repertoires in COVID-19. Generated by immunoSEQ multiplex PCR, the TCRdb table keeps only in-frame clones and is missing some. Altogether approximately 250,000 clones are present, 80% to 90% being singletons, with the ten largest covering approximately 4%. Sample: PBMCs or T cells enriched from blood (not recorded which). These receptors all stem from a woman between 25 and 40 years old with acute COVID-19. The CDR3 runs from the conserved cysteine through the conserved F or W. The D gene is left open where the match is weak. Expanded clones get a size class; other rows say once, few or many, or leave the size out.

J: TRBJ1-5; V: TRBV12-5; size: -; D: TRBD1; CDR3: CASAPGQGHQPQHF; DNA: TGTGCTAGTGCTCCGGGACAGGGGCATCAGCCCCAGCATTTT
J: TRBJ2-1; V: TRBV9; size: -; D: -; CDR3: CASSLSYNEQFF; DNA: TGTGCCAGCAGCCTATCATACAATGAGCAGTTCTTC
J: TRBJ1-5; V: TRBV19; size: -; D: -; CDR3: CASTEGNGNQPQHF; DNA: TGTGCCAGTACCGAGGGTAATGGCAATCAGCCCCAGCATTTT
J: TRBJ1-2; V: TRBV30; size: -; D: TRBD1; CDR3: CAWRGTVYGYTF; DNA: TGTGCCTGGAGGGGGACAGTCTATGGCTACACCTTC
J: TRBJ2-7; V: TRBV3-1/TRBV3-2; size: -; D: -; CDR3: CASSQDRTGVHEQYF; DNA: TGTGCCAGCAGCCAAGATAGAACGGGAGTTCACGAGCAGTACTTC
J: TRBJ2-1; V: TRBV3-1/TRBV3-2; size: -; D: -; CDR3: CASSLESGAGSYNEQFF; DNA: TGTGCCAGCAGCCTAGAGAGCGGAGCCGGTTCCTACAATGAGCAGTTCTTC
J: TRBJ2-3; V: TRBV4-1; size: few; D: -; CDR3: CASSQDLSTQYF; DNA: TGCGCCAGCAGCCAAGATCTCAGTACGCAGTATTTT
J: TRBJ1-5; V: TRBV5-5; size: -; D: -; CDR3: CASTQETGTNQPQHF; DNA: TGTGCCAGCACCCAGGAAACAGGTACGAATCAGCCCCAGCATTTT
J: TRBJ2-1; V: TRBV7-9; size: -; D: TRBD2; CDR3: CASSLATAGGYNEQFF; DNA: TGTGCCAGCAGCCTAGCCACGGCGGGGGGCTACAATGAGCAGTTCTTC
J: TRBJ2-1; V: TRBV11-2; size: -; D: TRBD2; CDR3: CASSLEASGRANEQFF; DNA: TGTGCCAGCAGCTTAGAGGCGAGCGGGAGGGCCAATGAGCAGTTCTTC
J: TRBJ1-1; V: TRBV6-5; size: -; D: -; CDR3: CASSSKDRNTEAFF; DNA: TGTGCCAGCAGTAGTAAGGACAGAAACACTGAAGCTTTCTTT
J: TRBJ2-7; V: TRBV14; size: -; D: -; CDR3: CASSQDALRGSPYEQYF; DNA: TGTGCCAGCAGCCAAGATGCCCTCCGGGGGTCCCCCTACGAGCAGTACTTC
J: TRBJ2-2; V: TRBV25-1; size: few; D: TRBD2; CDR3: CASSELRSGSRAGELFF; DNA: TGTGCCAGCAGTGAATTGAGAAGCGGGAGTCGGGCCGGGGAGCTGTTTTTT
J: TRBJ2-7; V: TRBV5-1; size: -; D: TRBD2; CDR3: CASSPLGLADYEQYF; DNA: TGCGCCAGCAGCCCGCTGGGACTAGCGGACTACGAGCAGTACTTC
J: TRBJ2-1; V: TRBV9; size: once; D: -; CDR3: CASSVSTEYNEQFF; DNA: TGTGCCAGCAGCGTCTCTACCGAGTACAATGAGCAGTTCTTC
J: TRBJ2-6; V: TRBV6-2/TRBV6-3; size: -; D: TRBD1; CDR3: CASSYDRGSGANVLTF; DNA: TGTGCCAGCAGTTACGACAGGGGATCTGGGGCCAACGTCCTGACTTTC
J: TRBJ2-3; V: TRBV5-1; size: -; D: TRBD2; CDR3: CASRLAGSTDTQYF; DNA: TGCGCCAGCAGGTTAGCGGGGTCCACAGATACGCAGTATTTT
J: TRBJ2-1; V: TRBV2; size: -; D: -; CDR3: CASSVVAYNEQFF; DNA: TGTGCCAGCAGTGTAGTAGCGTACAATGAGCAGTTCTTC
J: TRBJ1-1; V: TRBV30; size: -; D: TRBD1; CDR3: CAWSVLDRAAFF; DNA: TGTGCCTGGAGTGTCCTGGACAGGGCGGCTTTCTTT
J: TRBJ2-3; V: TRBV27; size: -; D: TRBD2; CDR3: CASSFGGDTQYF; DNA: TGTGCCAGCAGTTTCGGGGGGGATACGCAGTATTTT
J: TRBJ1-4; V: TRBV2; size: -; D: TRBD1; CDR3: CASSVGQTLYNEKLFF; DNA: TGTGCCAGCAGTGTGGGACAGACACTCTATAATGAAAAACTGTTTTTT
J: TRBJ2-7; V: TRBV29-1; size: -; D: TRBD2; CDR3: CSVFTSGNSYEQYF; DNA: TGCAGCGTATTTACTAGCGGGAATTCCTACGAGCAGTACTTC
J: TRBJ2-2; V: TRBV6-1; size: -; D: -; CDR3: CASSEASPEVAGELFF; DNA: TGTGCCAGCAGTGAAGCTTCCCCGGAGGTAGCCGGGGAGCTGTTTTTT
J: TRBJ1-1; V: TRBV11-1; size: -; D: -; CDR3: CASSLEVWRNNTEAFF; DNA: TGTGCCAGCAGCTTAGAAGTCTGGCGGAACAACACTGAAGCTTTCTTT
J: TRBJ2-5; V: TRBV6-5; size: -; D: -; CDR3: CASSYGRETQYF; DNA: TGTGCCAGCAGTTACGGCAGGGAGACCCAGTACTTC
J: TRBJ2-1; V: TRBV19; size: -; D: TRBD1; CDR3: CASSRTGGGGYNEQFF; DNA: TGTGCCAGTAGTAGGACAGGGGGCGGAGGTTACAATGAGCAGTTCTTC
J: TRBJ1-2; V: TRBV5-1; size: -; D: TRBD1; CDR3: CASSTTGNYGYTF; DNA: TGCGCCAGCAGCACGACAGGGAACTATGGCTACACCTTC
J: TRBJ2-1; V: TRBV4-2; size: -; D: TRBD1; CDR3: CASSPEWDRAYNEQFF; DNA: TGTGCCAGCAGCCCAGAATGGGACAGGGCCTACAATGAGCAGTTCTTC
J: TRBJ1-6; V: TRBV16; size: -; D: -; CDR3: CASSQGGALTTPLHF; DNA: TGTGCCAGCAGCCAAGGAGGGGCACTGACGACACCCCTCCACTTT
J: TRBJ2-7; V: TRBV6-5; size: -; D: TRBD1; CDR3: CASSYSNQGDEQYF; DNA: TGTGCCAGCAGTTACTCAAATCAGGGGGACGAGCAGTACTTC
J: TRBJ2-2; V: TRBV14; size: few; D: -; CDR3: CASSQFPEGYTGELFF; DNA: TGTGCCAGCAGCCAATTCCCAGAGGGCTACACCGGGGAGCTGTTTTTT
J: TRBJ2-3; V: TRBV5-1; size: -; D: -; CDR3: CASSLGGADTQYF; DNA: TGCGCCAGCAGCTTGGGGGGGGCAGATACGCAGTATTTT
J: TRBJ1-5; V: TRBV18; size: once; D: -; CDR3: CASSPGEGSNQPQHF; DNA: TGTGCCAGCTCACCCGGGGAGGGTAGCAATCAGCCCCAGCATTTT
J: TRBJ1-2; V: TRBV18; size: -; D: -; CDR3: CASSPPPDNINGYTF; DNA: TGTGCCAGCTCACCACCGCCAGATAATATCAATGGCTACACCTTC
J: TRBJ1-3; V: TRBV7-8; size: once; D: TRBD1; CDR3: CASSPQGAGNTIYF; DNA: TGTGCCAGCAGCCCACAGGGGGCGGGAAACACCATATATTTT
J: TRBJ2-7; V: TRBV5-4; size: -; D: TRBD2; CDR3: CASSSENIAGGEQYF; DNA: TGTGCCAGCAGCTCCGAAAATATAGCGGGAGGCGAGCAGTACTTC
J: TRBJ1-5; V: TRBV28; size: -; D: -; CDR3: CASSSSDRPPEWPQHF; DNA: TGTGCCAGCAGCTCATCCGACAGGCCCCCGGAATGGCCCCAGCATTTT
J: TRBJ2-7; V: TRBV11-3; size: once; D: -; CDR3: CASSPGVDYEQYF; DNA: TGTGCCAGCAGCCCCGGGGTTGACTACGAGCAGTACTTC
J: TRBJ1-3; V: TRBV24-1; size: -; D: TRBD1; CDR3: CATWKADRGPLLSGNTIYF; DNA: TGTGCCACTTGGAAGGCGGACAGGGGGCCTTTATTGTCTGGAAACACCATATATTTT
J: TRBJ2-1; V: TRBV10-2; size: -; D: TRBD2; CDR3: CASSTTSGRAFEQFF; DNA: TGCGCCAGCAGCACTACTAGCGGGAGGGCCTTTGAGCAGTTCTTC
J: TRBJ2-3; V: TRBV7-3; size: -; D: TRBD2; CDR3: CASSNSSGRATDTQYF; DNA: TGTGCCAGCAGCAACTCTAGCGGGAGGGCCACAGATACGCAGTATTTT
J: TRBJ1-1; V: TRBV25-1; size: once; D: TRBD1; CDR3: CASSEYSGDRVDTEAFF; DNA: TGTGCCAGCAGTGAATATAGCGGGGACAGGGTTGACACTGAAGCTTTCTTT
J: TRBJ2-7; V: TRBV10-3; size: -; D: TRBD1; CDR3: CAISQGALIYEQYF; DNA: TGTGCCATCAGTCAGGGGGCCCTAATCTACGAGCAGTACTTC
J: TRBJ2-3; V: TRBV6-5; size: -; D: TRBD2; CDR3: CASSSSLAGGDTQYF; DNA: TGTGCCAGCAGTAGTTCGCTAGCGGGAGGAGATACGCAGTATTTT
J: TRBJ2-7; V: TRBV19; size: once; D: -; CDR3: CASSIGQSSYEQYF; DNA: TGTGCCAGTAGTATTGGACAGAGCTCCTACGAGCAGTACTTC
J: TRBJ1-2; V: TRBV30; size: -; D: -; CDR3: CAWRKSDSGKDGYTF; DNA: TGTGCCTGGAGGAAGTCGGATTCGGGAAAGGATGGCTACACCTTC
J: TRBJ2-3; V: TRBV5-1; size: -; D: -; CDR3: CASSLGERSFTDTQYF; DNA: TGCGCCAGCAGCTTGGGGGAGCGGTCCTTCACAGATACGCAGTATTTT
J: TRBJ2-1; V: TRBV6-1; size: once; D: TRBD2; CDR3: CASSATKSSGFKDEQFF; DNA: TGTGCCAGCAGTGCGACAAAGTCTAGCGGTTTTAAGGATGAGCAGTTCTTC
J: TRBJ2-3; V: TRBV18; size: -; D: TRBD2; CDR3: CASSPGLATDTQYF; DNA: TGTGCCAGCTCACCCGGACTAGCGACAGATACGCAGTATTTT
J: TRBJ2-7; V: TRBV18; size: -; D: TRBD2; CDR3: CASSLRGLAGDDEQYF; DNA: TGTGCCAGCTCACTCCGGGGACTAGCGGGAGACGACGAGCAGTACTTC
J: TRBJ2-5; V: TRBV9; size: -; D: -; CDR3: CASSVSSAGETQYF; DNA: TGTGCCAGCAGCGTATCGTCAGCAGGGGAGACCCAGTACTTC
J: TRBJ2-7; V: TRBV20-1; size: -; D: -; CDR3: CSAERIDEQYF; DNA: TGCAGTGCTGAGCGTATCGACGAGCAGTACTTC